This T cell receptor beta chain was identified in a study of cytomegalovirus exposure and HLA in healthy donors. This clone was recorded a few times. Germline V CDR1 and CDR2: SEHNR, FQNEAQ (reference sequence). V trimming: 5 bases; J trimming: 4 bases; junction bases outside the gene matches: 5. This CDR3 is built from 15 residues. The PCR had 60 Vbeta and 13 Jbeta primers. The repertoire was sequenced with immunoSEQ multiplex PCR; TCRdb's copy has only in-frame clones and lacks some. The data contain approximately 100,000 clones, 60% to 75% of them singletons. Material for sequencing was PBMCs. This chain uses TRBV7-9 with TRBJ2-7; 13 positions agree with TRBD2. The TCR comes from a man in his sixties in good health and CMV-seronegative. In nucleotides, the CDR3 is TGTGCCAGCAGCAAAGGACTAGCGGGAGTTTACGAGCAGTACTTC. Protein product: CASSKGLAGVYEQYF.